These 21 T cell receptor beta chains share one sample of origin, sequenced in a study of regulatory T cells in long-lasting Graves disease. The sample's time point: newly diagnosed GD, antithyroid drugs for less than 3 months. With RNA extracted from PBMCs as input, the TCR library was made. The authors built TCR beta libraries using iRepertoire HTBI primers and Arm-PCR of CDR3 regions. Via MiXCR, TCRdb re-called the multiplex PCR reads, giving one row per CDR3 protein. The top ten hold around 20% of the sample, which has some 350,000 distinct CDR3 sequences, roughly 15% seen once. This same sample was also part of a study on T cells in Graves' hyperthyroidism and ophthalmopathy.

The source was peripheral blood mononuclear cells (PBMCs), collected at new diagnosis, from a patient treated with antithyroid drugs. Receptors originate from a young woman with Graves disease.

CDR3 region: CASSASPGLAGGAYNEQFF. The CDR3 DNA follows: TGTGCCAGCAGTGCCTCCCCGGGACTAGCGGGAGGAGCCTACAATGAGCAGTTCTTC. V usage is TRBV2 and J usage is TRBJ2-1; TRBD2 matches at 15 bases. CDR1 is SNHLY, CDR2 FYNNEI, per germline. V lost 4 bases, J lost 2 bases, and 9 bases stayed unmatched. The CDR3 is 19 amino acids. The entire variable domain, with the rest obtained from reference TRBV2 and TRBJ2-1, is as follows: EPEVTQTPSHQVTQMGQEVILRCVPISNHLYFYWYRQILGQKVEFLVSFYNNEISEKSEIFDDQFSVERPDGSNFTLKIRSTKLEDSAMYFCASSASPGLAGGAYNEQFFGPGTRLTVL.

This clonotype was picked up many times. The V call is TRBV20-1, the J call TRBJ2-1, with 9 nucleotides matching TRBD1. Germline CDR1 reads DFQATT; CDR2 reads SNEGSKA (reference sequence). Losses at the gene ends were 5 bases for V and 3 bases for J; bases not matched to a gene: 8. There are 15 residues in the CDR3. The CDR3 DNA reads TGCAGTGCTGGAACGGGACAGGGAATCTACAATGAGCAGTTCTTC. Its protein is CSAGTGQGIYNEQFF.

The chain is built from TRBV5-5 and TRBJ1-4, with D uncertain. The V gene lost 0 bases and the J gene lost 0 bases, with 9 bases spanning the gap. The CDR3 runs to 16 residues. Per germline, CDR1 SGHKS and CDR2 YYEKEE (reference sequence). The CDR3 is CASSLVGMATNEKLFF. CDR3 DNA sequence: TGTGCCAGCAGCTTGGTGGGAATGGCAACTAATGAAAAACTGTTTTTT. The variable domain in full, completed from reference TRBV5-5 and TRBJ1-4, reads DAGVTQSPTHLIKTRGQQVTLRCSPISGHKSVSWYQQVLGQGPQFIFQYYEKEERGRGNFPDRFSARQFPNYSSELNVNALLLGDSALYLCASSLVGMATNEKLFFGSGTQLSVL.

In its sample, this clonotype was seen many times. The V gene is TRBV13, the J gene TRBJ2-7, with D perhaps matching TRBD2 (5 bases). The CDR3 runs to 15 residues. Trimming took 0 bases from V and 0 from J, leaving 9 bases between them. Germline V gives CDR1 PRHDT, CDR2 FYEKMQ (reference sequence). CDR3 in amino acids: CASSLGRGASYEQYF. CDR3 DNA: TGTGCCAGCAGCTTAGGACGGGGTGCCTCCTACGAGCAGTACTTC.

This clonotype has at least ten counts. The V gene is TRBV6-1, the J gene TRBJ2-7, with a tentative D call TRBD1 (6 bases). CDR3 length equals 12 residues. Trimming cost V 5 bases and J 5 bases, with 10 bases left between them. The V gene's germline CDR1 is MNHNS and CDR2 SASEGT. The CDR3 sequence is CASSTGIDEQYF. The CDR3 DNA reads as TGTGCCAGCAGTACAGGGATCGACGAGCAGTACTTC.

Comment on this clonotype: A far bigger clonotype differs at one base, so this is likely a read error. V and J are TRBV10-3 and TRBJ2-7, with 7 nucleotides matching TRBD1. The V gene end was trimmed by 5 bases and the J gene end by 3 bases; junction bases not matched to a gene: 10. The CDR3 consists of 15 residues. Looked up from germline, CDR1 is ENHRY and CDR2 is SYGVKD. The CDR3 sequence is CAISYGGGQVYEQYF. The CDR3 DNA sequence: TGTGCCATCAGTTACGGCGGCGGACAGGTCTACGAGCAGTACTTC.

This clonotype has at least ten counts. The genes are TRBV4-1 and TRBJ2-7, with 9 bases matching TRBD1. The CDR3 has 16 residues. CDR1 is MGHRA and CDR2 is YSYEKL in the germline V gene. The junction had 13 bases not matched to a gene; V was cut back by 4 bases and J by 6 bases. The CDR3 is CASSPGNRDRDAEQYF. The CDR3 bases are TGCGCCAGCAGCCCAGGTAACCGGGACAGGGACGCCGAGCAGTACTTC.

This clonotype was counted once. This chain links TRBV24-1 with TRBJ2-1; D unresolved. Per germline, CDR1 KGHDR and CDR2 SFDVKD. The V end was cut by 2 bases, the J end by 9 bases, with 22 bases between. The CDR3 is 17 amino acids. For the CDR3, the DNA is TGTGCCACCAGTGATTCCCCCTCTAGGGTCCCCGTAGGTGAGCAGTTCTTC. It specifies CATSDSPSRVPVGEQFF.

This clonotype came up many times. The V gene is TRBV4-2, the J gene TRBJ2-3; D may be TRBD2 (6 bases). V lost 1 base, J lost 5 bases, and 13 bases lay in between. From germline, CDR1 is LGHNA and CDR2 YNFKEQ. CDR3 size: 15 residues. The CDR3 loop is CASSQGGDPRDTQYF. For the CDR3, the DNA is TGTGCCAGCAGCCAAGGGGGGGACCCTCGAGATACGCAGTATTTT.

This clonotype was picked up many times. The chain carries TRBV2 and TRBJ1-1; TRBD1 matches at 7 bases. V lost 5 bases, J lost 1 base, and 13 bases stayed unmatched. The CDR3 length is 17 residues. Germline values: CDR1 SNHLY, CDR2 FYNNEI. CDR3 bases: TGTGCCAGCAGTCGACAGGGATTATCTCCTTGGAACACTGAAGCTTTCTTT. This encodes CASSRQGLSPWNTEAFF.

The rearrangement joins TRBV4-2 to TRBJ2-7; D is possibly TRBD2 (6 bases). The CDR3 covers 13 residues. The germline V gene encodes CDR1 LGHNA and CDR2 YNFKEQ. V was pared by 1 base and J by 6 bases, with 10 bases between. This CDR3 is CASSQAPGVEQYF. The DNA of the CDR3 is TGTGCCAGCAGCCAAGCCCCGGGGGTCGAGCAGTACTTC.

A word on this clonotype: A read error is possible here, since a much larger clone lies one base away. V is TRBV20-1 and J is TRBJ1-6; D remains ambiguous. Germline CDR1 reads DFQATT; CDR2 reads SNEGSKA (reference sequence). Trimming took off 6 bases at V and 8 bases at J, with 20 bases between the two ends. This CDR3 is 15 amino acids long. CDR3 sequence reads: CSAKPPTSQDSPLHF. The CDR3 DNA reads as TGCAGTGCAAAGCCCCCGACCAGCCAAGATTCACCCCTCCACTTT.

CDR3 sequence (DNA): TGTGCCACCGCGGGACAGGGGGCCTACGAGCAGTACTTC. Amino acid sequence: CATAGQGAYEQYF. This chain uses TRBV24-1 with TRBJ2-7, with 11 bases lining up with TRBD1. With V trimmed by 9 bases and J by 2 bases, 2 bases remained unmatched. Germline V gives CDR1 KGHDR, CDR2 SFDVKD. This CDR3 spans 13 amino acids.

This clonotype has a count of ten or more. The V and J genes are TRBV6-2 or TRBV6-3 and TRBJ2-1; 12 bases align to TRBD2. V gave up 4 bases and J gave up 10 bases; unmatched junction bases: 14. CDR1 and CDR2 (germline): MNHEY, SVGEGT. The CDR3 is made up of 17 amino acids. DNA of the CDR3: TGTGCCAGCAGTTTCCCGCTAGCGGGAGGGCCAGGGGGGGAGCAGTTCTTC. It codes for CASSFPLAGGPGGEQFF.

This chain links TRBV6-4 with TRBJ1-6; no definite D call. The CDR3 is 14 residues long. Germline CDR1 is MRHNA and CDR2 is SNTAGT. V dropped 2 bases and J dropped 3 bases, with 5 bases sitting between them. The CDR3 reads CASSDGNYNSPLHF. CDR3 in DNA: TGTGCCAGCAGTGACGGGAACTATAATTCACCCCTCCACTTT.

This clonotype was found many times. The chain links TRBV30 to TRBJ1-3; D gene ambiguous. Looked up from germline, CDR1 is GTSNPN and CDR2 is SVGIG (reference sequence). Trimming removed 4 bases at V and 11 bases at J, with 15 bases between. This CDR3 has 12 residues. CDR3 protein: CAWTDYLKAIYF. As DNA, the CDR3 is TGTGCCTGGACAGATTACCTCAAAGCCATATATTTT.

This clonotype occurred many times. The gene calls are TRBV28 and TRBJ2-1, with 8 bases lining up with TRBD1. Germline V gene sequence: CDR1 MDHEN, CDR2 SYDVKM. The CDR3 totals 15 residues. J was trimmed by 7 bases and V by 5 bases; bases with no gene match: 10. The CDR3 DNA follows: TGTGCCAGCAGTCCAATAGACAGGGGTGGGAATGAGCAGTTCTTC. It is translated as CASSPIDRGGNEQFF.

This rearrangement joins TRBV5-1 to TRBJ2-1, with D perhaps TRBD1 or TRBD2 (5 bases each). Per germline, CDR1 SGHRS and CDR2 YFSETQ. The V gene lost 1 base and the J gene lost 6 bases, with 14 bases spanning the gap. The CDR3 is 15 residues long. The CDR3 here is CASSLRPGAPNEQFF. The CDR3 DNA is TGCGCCAGCAGCTTGCGCCCCGGGGCCCCCAATGAGCAGTTCTTC. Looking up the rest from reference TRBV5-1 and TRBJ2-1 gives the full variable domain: KAGVTQTPRYLIKTRGQQVTLSCSPISGHRSVSWYQQTPGQGLQFLFEYFSETQRNKGNFPGRFSGRQFSNSRSEMNVSTLELGDSALYLCASSLRPGAPNEQFFGPGTRLTVL.

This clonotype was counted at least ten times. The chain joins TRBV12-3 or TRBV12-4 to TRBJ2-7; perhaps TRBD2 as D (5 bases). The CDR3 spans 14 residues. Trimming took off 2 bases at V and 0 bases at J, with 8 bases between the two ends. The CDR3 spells CASSLMAGSYEQYF. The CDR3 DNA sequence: TGTGCCAGCAGTTTAATGGCGGGCTCCTACGAGCAGTACTTC.

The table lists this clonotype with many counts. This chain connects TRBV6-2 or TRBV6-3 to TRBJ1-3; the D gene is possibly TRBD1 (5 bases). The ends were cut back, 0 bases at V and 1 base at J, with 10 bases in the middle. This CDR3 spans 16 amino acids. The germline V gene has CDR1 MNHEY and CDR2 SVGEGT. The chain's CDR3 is CASSYSSGISGNTIYF. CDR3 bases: TGTGCCAGCAGTTACTCGTCAGGGATATCTGGAAACACCATATATTTT.

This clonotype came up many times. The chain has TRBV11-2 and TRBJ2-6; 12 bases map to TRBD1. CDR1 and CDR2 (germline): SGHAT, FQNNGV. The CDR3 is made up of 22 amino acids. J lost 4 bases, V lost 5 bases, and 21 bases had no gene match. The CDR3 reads CASSPRSLVGTGGVSGANVLTF. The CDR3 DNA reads TGTGCCAGCAGCCCCCGTAGTTTAGTTGGGACAGGGGGCGTTTCAGGGGCCAACGTCCTGACTTTC.